These 13 T cell receptor beta chains share one sample of origin, sequenced in a study of monozygotic twins with inflammatory bowel disease. Using the 5' RACE reads, TCRdb records one entry per CDR3 protein without DNA. Here the sample table reports 400,000 to 500,000 distinct CDR3 sequences. The source material was blood. The source of these receptors is a human donor with ulcerative colitis or Crohn's disease, or a healthy co-twin of an affected twin (not recorded which).

The chain joins TRBV28 to TRBJ2-1; TCRdb calls TRBD2, which cannot be checked without DNA. The CDR3 sequence is 14 residues long. CDR1 and CDR2 (germline): MDHEN, SYDVKM. CDR3 sequence: CASSLLGGGNEQFF.

The chain couples TRBV20-1 to TRBJ2-1; TCRdb reports TRBD2, a call that lacks DNA to check it against. The V gene's germline CDR1 is DFQATT and CDR2 SNEGSKA (reference sequence). This CDR3 is built from 16 residues. The CDR3 reads CSARASGGSPYNEQFF.

This rearrangement joins TRBV6-5 to TRBJ2-7. The CDR3 extends over 14 amino acids. The germline CDR1 and CDR2 sequences are MNHEY and SVGAGI. This chain's CDR3 is CASIPRVGFYEQYF.

The rearrangement links TRBV5-1 to TRBJ1-4; TCRdb outputs TRBD1, but without DNA this stays unchecked. The CDR3 spans 16 residues. Germline V gene sequence: CDR1 SGHRS, CDR2 YFSETQ. CDR3 residues: CASSLTRTGRDEKLFF.

V and J are TRBV20-1 and TRBJ2-1; with no DNA, the TCRdb D assignment of TRBD1 cannot be verified. The CDR3 runs to 12 residues. Germline lookup yields CDR1 DFQATT and CDR2 SNEGSKA (reference sequence). The CDR3 loop is CSARTPGQEQFF.

The rearrangement uses TRBV7-9 and TRBJ1-4; TCRdb's D call, TRBD1, is unchecked because there is no DNA. The CDR3 spans 15 residues. Germline V lookup: CDR1 SEHNR, CDR2 FQNEAQ (reference sequence). CDR3 sequence reads: CASSLEGTGHEKLFF.

V and J are TRBV5-1 and TRBJ2-6; TCRdb designates TRBD1, a call that cannot be tested without DNA. CDR3 length: 17 amino acids. The germline V gene has CDR1 SGHRS and CDR2 YFSETQ. The chain's CDR3 is CASSARDSYSGANVLTF.

This rearrangement joins TRBV30 to TRBJ2-2; checking the TCRdb D call of TRBD1 is not possible without DNA. The germline V gene has CDR1 GTSNPN and CDR2 SVGIG (reference sequence). The CDR3 is 15 residues long. This chain's CDR3 is CAWVRQGIGAGELFF.

The rearrangement links TRBV20-1 to TRBJ2-2; the TCRdb D gene call, TRBD2, has no DNA to confirm it. Germline V gene data show CDR1 as DFQATT and CDR2 as SNEGSKA (reference sequence). This CDR3 is 16 amino acids long. The CDR3 region is CSARALSGGFIGELFF.

V usage is TRBV5-8 and J usage is TRBJ2-2; TCRdb proposes TRBD1, but this gene call is untestable without DNA. The CDR3 is 16 residues long. The germline V gene encodes CDR1 SGHTS and CDR2 YDEGEE. The CDR3 region is CASSIGQGLNTGELFF.

V is TRBV7-8 and J is TRBJ1-4; TCRdb lists TRBD1, though no DNA is available to test this call. The CDR3 covers 15 residues. Germline values: CDR1 SGHVS, CDR2 FQNEAQ. CDR3 sequence: CASSPRGQSNEKLFF.

V is TRBV5-1 and J is TRBJ2-7; with no DNA, the TCRdb D assignment of TRBD1 cannot be verified. Germline V CDR1 and CDR2: SGHRS, YFSETQ. This CDR3 region has 16 residues. CDR3: CASSWGGDRLSYEQYF.

The chain recombines TRBV30 with TRBJ1-2; TCRdb picks TRBD1, but there is no DNA to check that call. The CDR3 is made up of 14 amino acids. Germline V gene data show CDR1 as GTSNPN and CDR2 as SVGIG (reference sequence). The chain's CDR3 is CACEPTGGHYGYTF.